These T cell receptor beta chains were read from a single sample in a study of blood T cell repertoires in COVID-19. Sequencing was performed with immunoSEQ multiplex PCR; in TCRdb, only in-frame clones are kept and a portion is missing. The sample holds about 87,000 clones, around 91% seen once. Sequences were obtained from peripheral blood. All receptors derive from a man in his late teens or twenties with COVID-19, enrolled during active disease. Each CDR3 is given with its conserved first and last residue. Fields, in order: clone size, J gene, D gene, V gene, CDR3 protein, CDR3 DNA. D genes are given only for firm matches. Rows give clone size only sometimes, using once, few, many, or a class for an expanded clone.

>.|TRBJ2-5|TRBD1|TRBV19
CASSTVRGQWETQYF
TGTGCCAGTAGTACGGTTAGGGGGCAGTGGGAGACCCAGTACTTC
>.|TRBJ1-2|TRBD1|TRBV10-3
CAVSDRGGYGYTF
TGTGCCGTATCGGACAGGGGCGGGTATGGCTACACCTTC
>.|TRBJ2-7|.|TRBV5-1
CASSLAAGEPSLYEQYF
TGCGCCAGCAGCCTCGCCGCAGGGGAACCCTCTCTCTACGAGCAGTACTTC
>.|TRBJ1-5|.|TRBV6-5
CASRRDSNQPQHF
TGTGCCAGCAGACGGGATAGCAATCAGCCCCAGCATTTT
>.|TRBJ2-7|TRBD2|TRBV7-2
CASRRSGETYEQYF
TGTGCCAGCCGGCGAAGCGGGGAGACCTACGAGCAGTACTTC
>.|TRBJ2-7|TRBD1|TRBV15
CATSRDLGTGNEQYF
TGTGCCACCAGCAGAGATTTGGGGACAGGGAACGAGCAGTACTTC
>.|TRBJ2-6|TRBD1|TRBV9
CASSHGTGKSGANVLTF
TGTGCCAGCAGCCATGGGACAGGCAAATCTGGGGCCAACGTCCTGACTTTC
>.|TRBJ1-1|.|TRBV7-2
CASSPPLAGTEAFF
TGTGCCAGCAGCCCCCCCCTTGCGGGGACTGAAGCTTTCTTT
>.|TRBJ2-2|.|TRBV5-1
CASSLGPYTGELFF
TGCGCCAGCAGCTTGGGGCCTTACACCGGGGAGCTGTTTTTT
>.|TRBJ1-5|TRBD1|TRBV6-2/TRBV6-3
CASSHAPGTGNQPQHF
TGTGCCAGCAGTCACGCCCCCGGGACAGGCAATCAGCCCCAGCATTTT
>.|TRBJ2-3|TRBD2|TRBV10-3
CAISLGGLGTDTQYF
TGTGCCATCAGTTTGGGCGGACTAGGGACAGATACGCAGTATTTT
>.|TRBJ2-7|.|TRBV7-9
CASSRRGQEDEQYF
TGTGCCAGCAGCCGCAGGGGTCAGGAGGACGAGCAGTACTTC
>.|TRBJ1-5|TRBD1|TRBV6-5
CASSLDRGQPQHF
TGTGCCAGCAGCCTGGACAGGGGTCAGCCCCAGCATTTT
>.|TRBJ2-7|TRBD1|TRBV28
CASSWDRIGDEQYF
TGTGCCAGCAGCTGGGACAGGATCGGCGACGAGCAGTACTTC
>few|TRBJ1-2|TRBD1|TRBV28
CASSSPAGGEDGYTF
TGTGCCAGCAGTTCCCCCGCAGGGGGCGAGGATGGCTACACCTTC
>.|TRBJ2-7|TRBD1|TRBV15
CATSRGQGGHEQYF
TGTGCCACCAGCAGAGGACAGGGTGGTCACGAGCAGTACTTC
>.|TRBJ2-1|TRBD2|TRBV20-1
CSASAGVFYNEQFF
TGCAGTGCTAGTGCGGGAGTTTTTTACAATGAGCAGTTCTTC
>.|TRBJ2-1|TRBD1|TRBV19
CASSGNRGPHNEQFF
TGTGCCAGTAGTGGGAACAGGGGTCCACACAATGAGCAGTTCTTC
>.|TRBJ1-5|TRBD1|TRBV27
CASSLSGQGLDQPQHF
TGTGCCAGCAGTTTATCGGGACAGGGGTTGGATCAGCCCCAGCATTTT
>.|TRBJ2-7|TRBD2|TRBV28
CASSFGTRVYEQYF
TGTGCCAGCAGTTTTGGGACTAGAGTCTACGAGCAGTACTTC